Following are 16 T cell receptor beta chains from one sample sequenced in a study of blood T cells in healthy people across ages. Next came a second PCR, run for about 7 to 12 cycles, which used a sample-barcoded 5' primer along with a J-beta primer mix. TCRdb called the 5' RACE reads again in MiXCR, with one record for every CDR3 protein. The repertoire holds around 2 million distinct CDR3 sequences, with 39% as singletons. The sample taken for sequencing was blood. These receptors were collected from a human donor in good health.

The V gene is TRBV6-5, the J gene TRBJ1-5, with 7 bases fitting TRBD1. The CDR3 extends over 16 amino acids. Germline V CDR1 and CDR2: MNHEY, SVGAGI. Trimming at V came to 5 bases and at J to 4 bases, leaving 11 bases not matched to a gene. The CDR3 DNA reads TGTGCCAGCAGTCCCGACAGGGCTTCTACAAATCAGCCCCAGCATTTT. This codes for CASSPDRASTNQPQHF.

V gene TRBV6-2 or TRBV6-3 combines with J gene TRBJ2-5; possibly TRBD1 for D (6 bases). Matching the DNA end better, TRBJ2-7 makes the J call doubtful. This CDR3 contains 14 residues. Germline-derived CDR1 and CDR2 are MNHEY and SVGEGT. The CDR3 sequence: CANTQQGLYYEQYF. In DNA form, the CDR3 reads TGTGCCAACACCCAGCAGGGGTTGTACTACGAGCAGTACTTC.

In its sample, this clonotype was seen a few times. The V call is TRBV20-1, the J call TRBJ2-5, with 10 bases that match TRBD2. The CDR3 has 15 residues. Germline-derived CDR1 and CDR2 are DFQATT and SNEGSKA (reference sequence). V lost 5 bases and J lost 5; bases outside the gene matches: 11. CDR3 nucleotides: TGCAGTGCTCACAGTTCAGCGGGGGGGCTGGAGACCCAGTACTTC. This codes for CSAHSSAGGLETQYF.

The chain is built from TRBV4-2 and TRBJ2-3; D may correspond to TRBD1 or TRBD2 (5 bases each). Germline V CDR1 and CDR2: LGHNA, YNFKEQ. Trimming cost V 4 bases and J 5 bases, with 16 bases left between them. The CDR3 is 15 amino acids. CDR3 DNA sequence: TGTGCCAGCAGCCCAGACGGGAACCAGGGAGATACGCAGTATTTT. Residues: CASSPDGNQGDTQYF.

This chain links TRBV18 with TRBJ1-4, with unresolved D. Trimming took off 4 bases at V and 8 bases at J, with 14 bases between the two ends. The CDR3 covers 14 residues. The V gene's germline CDR1 is KGHSH and CDR2 LQKENI. The CDR3 here is CASSLDMGKEKLFF. CDR3 sequence (DNA): TGTGCCAGCTCACTGGATATGGGGAAGGAAAAACTGTTTTTT.

V gene TRBV7-2 combines with J gene TRBJ2-6; 8 nucleotides match TRBD1. After removal of 5 bases from V and 0 bases from J, the junction contained 6 bases not matched to a gene. In germline, CDR1 is SGHTA, CDR2 FQGNSA. The CDR3 covers 17 residues. CDR3 region: CASSATGAVSGANVLTF. The DNA of the CDR3 is TGTGCCAGCAGCGCGACAGGGGCAGTCTCTGGGGCCAACGTCCTGACTTTC.

The rearrangement joins TRBV29-1 to TRBJ2-7, with D unresolved. Between the trimmed V and J ends, which lost 4 bases and 0 bases, there was a span of 10 bases. Germline CDR1 SQVTM, CDR2 ANQGSEA. The CDR3 runs 13 residues. This CDR3 is CSVGLSRSYEQYF. As DNA, the CDR3 is TGCAGCGTTGGTCTTTCTCGCTCCTACGAGCAGTACTTC.

This clonotype came up a few times. The CDR3 coding sequence is TGCGCCAGCAGCGGCCGGGACAGGGTTGCCGATGGCTACACCTTC. This codes for CASSGRDRVADGYTF. This chain joins TRBV4-3 and TRBJ1-2; 9 bases fit TRBD1. Germline V gene lookup returns CDR1 LGHNA and CDR2 YSLEER. The CDR3 totals 15 residues. The V and J ends lost 5 bases and 6 bases, in that order; junction bases with no gene match: 10.

The CDR3 bases are TGTGCCAGCTCGACAGCCGGGACAAGGGTAAACGAGCAGTACTTC. It encodes CASSTAGTRVNEQYF. The gene calls are TRBV18 and TRBJ2-7; maybe TRBD1 (6 bases). The CDR3 is made up of 15 amino acids. The V end was cut by 6 bases, the J end by 5 bases, with 20 bases between. Germline loops: CDR1 KGHSH, CDR2 LQKENI.

This clonotype showed up just a few times. The J gene is TRBJ2-7, the V gene TRBV29-1, with D possibly being TRBD2 (5 bases). The germline V and J ends were trimmed by 7 bases and 4 bases, with 11 bases remaining between them. CDR1 SQVTM and CDR2 ANQGSEA come from the germline V gene. The CDR3 consists of 11 residues. CDR3 residues: CSGGLAYEQYF. The CDR3, as DNA: TGCAGCGGCGGACTTGCTTACGAGCAGTACTTC.

The V gene is TRBV5-1, the J gene TRBJ2-3; perhaps TRBD1 as D (6 bases). Trimming took 4 bases from V and 3 from J, leaving 12 bases between them. The CDR3 is made up of 14 amino acids. From germline, CDR1 is SGHRS and CDR2 YFSETQ. CDR3 residues: CASSPRTVTDTQYF. Here the CDR3 DNA reads TGCGCCAGCAGCCCCAGGACAGTGACAGATACGCAGTATTTT.

The V call is TRBV20-1, the J call TRBJ2-5, with D unresolved. V was clipped by 6 bases and J by 0 bases, with 11 bases between them. The CDR3 contains 13 residues. Germline CDR1 and CDR2: DFQATT and SNEGSKA (reference sequence). CDR3: CSAFTDNQETQYF. Here the CDR3 DNA reads TGCAGTGCCTTTACTGACAACCAAGAGACCCAGTACTTC.

This clonotype was detected a few times. The junction departs from germline at one end; a sequencing error may be responsible. The rearrangement joins TRBV3-1 to TRBJ2-6; D is unresolved. CDR1 LGHDT and CDR2 YNNKEL come from the germline V gene (reference sequence). CDR3 length: 14 residues. The CDR3 loop reads CASSLVSGTNVLTF. The CDR3 DNA follows: TGTGCCAGCAGTTTGGTTTCTGGGACCAACGTCCTGACTTTC.

The CDR3 nucleotides are TGTGCCAGCGCCCCTGGGGCCAGGGGCTTGTCCTATAATTCACCCCTCCACTTT. Residues: CASAPGARGLSYNSPLHF. The genes are TRBV7-8 and TRBJ1-6; perhaps TRBD1 as D (6 bases). Germline V gives CDR1 SGHVS, CDR2 FQNEAQ. Deletions cut 8 bases from V and 1 base from J, with 21 bases between. The CDR3 covers 18 residues. Complete variable domain (other parts from reference TRBV7-8 and TRBJ1-6): GAGVSQSPRYKVAKRGQDVALRCDPISGHVSLFWYQQALGQGPEFLTYFQNEAQLDKSGLPSDRFFAERPEGSVSTLKIQRTQQEDSAVYLCASAPGARGLSYNSPLHFGNGTRLTVT.

This clonotype was found a few times. The rearrangement links TRBV12-3 or TRBV12-4 to TRBJ1-1, with unresolved D. V dropped 7 bases and J dropped 3 bases, with 18 bases sitting between them. The CDR3 covers 15 residues. This chain's CDR3 is CASKHSRVWDTEAFF. Written as DNA, the CDR3 is TGTGCCAGCAAACATAGTAGGGTCTGGGACACTGAAGCTTTCTTT.

This clonotype was seen repeatedly, ten times or more. V and J are TRBV12-3 or TRBV12-4 and TRBJ1-2, with D tentatively TRBD1 (5 bases). Trimming removed 8 bases from V and 6 bases from J, with 16 bases in between. The CDR3 extends over 13 amino acids. The CDR3 DNA sequence: TGTGCCAGCTCACGGGGCCAGATGAATGGCTACACCTTC. Its translation is CASSRGQMNGYTF.